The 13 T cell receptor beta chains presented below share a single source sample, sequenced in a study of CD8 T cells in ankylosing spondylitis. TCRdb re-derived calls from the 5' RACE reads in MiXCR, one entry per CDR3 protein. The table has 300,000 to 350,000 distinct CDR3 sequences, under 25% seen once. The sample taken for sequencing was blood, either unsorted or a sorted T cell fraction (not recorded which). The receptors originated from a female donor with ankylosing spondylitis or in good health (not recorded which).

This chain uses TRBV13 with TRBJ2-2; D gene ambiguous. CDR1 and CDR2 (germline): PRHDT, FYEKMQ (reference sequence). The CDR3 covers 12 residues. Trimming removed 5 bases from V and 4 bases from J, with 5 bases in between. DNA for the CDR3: TGTGCCAGCAGCCAAACCACCGGGGAGCTGTTTTTT. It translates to CASSQTTGELFF.

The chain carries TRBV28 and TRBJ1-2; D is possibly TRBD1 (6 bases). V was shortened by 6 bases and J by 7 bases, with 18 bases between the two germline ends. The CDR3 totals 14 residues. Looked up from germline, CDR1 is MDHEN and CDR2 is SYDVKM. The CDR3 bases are TGTGCCAGCAGGGAGACAGGTAGAGAGTCTGGCTACACCTTC. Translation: CASRETGRESGYTF.

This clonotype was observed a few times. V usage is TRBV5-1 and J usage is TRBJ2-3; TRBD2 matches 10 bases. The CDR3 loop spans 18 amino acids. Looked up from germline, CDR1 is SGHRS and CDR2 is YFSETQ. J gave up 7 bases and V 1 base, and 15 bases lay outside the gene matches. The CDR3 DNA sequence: TGCGCCAGCAGCTTGAGTGGATCTAGCGGGAGTTTCGGGTATACGCAGTATTTT. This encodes CASSLSGSSGSFGYTQYF. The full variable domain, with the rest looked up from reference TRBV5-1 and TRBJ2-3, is KAGVTQTPRYLIKTRGQQVTLSCSPISGHRSVSWYQQTPGQGLQFLFEYFSETQRNKGNFPGRFSGRQFSNSRSEMNVSTLELGDSALYLCASSLSGSSGSFGYTQYFGPGTRLTVL.

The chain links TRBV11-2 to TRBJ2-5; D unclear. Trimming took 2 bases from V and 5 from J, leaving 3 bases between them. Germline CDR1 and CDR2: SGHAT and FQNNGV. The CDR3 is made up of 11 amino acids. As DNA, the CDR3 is TGTGCCAGCAGCTTATATGAGACCCAGTACTTC. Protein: CASSLYETQYF.

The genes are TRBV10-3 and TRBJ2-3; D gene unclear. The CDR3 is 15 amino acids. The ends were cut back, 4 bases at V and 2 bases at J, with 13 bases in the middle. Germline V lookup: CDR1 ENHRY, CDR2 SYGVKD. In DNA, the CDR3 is TGTGCCATCAGTGGAGACACCGATCTCACAGATACGCAGTATTTT. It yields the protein CAISGDTDLTDTQYF.

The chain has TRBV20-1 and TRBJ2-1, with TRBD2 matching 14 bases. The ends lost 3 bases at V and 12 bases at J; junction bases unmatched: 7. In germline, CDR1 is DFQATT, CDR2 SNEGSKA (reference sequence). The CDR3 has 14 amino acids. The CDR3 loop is CSASPGTSGRGQFF. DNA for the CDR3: TGCAGTGCTAGCCCCGGGACTAGCGGGAGAGGGCAGTTCTTC.

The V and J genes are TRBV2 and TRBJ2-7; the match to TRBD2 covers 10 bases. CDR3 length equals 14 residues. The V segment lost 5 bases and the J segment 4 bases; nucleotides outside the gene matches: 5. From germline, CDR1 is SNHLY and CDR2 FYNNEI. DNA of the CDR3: TGTGCCAGCAGTCCTAGCGGGAGCGGATACGAGCAGTACTTC. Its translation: CASSPSGSGYEQYF. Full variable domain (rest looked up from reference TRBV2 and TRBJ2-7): EPEVTQTPSHQVTQMGQEVILRCVPISNHLYFYWYRQILGQKVEFLVSFYNNEISEKSEIFDDQFSVERPDGSNFTLKIRSTKLEDSAMYFCASSPSGSGYEQYFGPGTRLTVT.

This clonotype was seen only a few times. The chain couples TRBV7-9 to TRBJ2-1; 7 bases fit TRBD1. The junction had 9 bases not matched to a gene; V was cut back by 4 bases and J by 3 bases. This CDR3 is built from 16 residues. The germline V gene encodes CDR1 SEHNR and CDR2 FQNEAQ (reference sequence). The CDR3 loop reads CASSSPPGQNYNEQFF. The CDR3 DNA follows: TGTGCCAGCAGCTCGCCTCCGGGACAGAACTACAATGAGCAGTTCTTC.

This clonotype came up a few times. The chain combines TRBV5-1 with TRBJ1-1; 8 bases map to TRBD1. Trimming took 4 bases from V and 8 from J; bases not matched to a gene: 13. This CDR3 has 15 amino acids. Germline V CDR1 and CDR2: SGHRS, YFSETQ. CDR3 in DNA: TGCGCCAGCAGCCCCGTACAGGGGGTGATTAAGGAAGCTTTCTTT. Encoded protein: CASSPVQGVIKEAFF.

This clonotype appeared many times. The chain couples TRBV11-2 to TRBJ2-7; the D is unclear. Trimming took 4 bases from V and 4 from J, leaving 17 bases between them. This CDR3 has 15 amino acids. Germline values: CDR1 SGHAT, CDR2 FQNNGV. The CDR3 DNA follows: TGTGCCAGCAGCTCCGACCTATTACCCCTTTACGAGCAGTACTTC. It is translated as CASSSDLLPLYEQYF.

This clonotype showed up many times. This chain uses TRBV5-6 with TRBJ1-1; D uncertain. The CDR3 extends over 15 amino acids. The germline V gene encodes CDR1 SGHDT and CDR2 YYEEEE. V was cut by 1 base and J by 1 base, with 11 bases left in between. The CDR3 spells CASSLKGAGNTEAFF. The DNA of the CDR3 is TGTGCCAGCAGCTTGAAAGGTGCGGGGAACACTGAAGCTTTCTTT.

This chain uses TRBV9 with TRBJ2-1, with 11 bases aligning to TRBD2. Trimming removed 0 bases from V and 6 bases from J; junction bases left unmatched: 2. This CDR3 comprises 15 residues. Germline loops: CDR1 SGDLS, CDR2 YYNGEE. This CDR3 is CASSVGLAGSNEQFF. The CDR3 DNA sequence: TGTGCCAGCAGCGTAGGACTAGCGGGAAGCAATGAGCAGTTCTTC.

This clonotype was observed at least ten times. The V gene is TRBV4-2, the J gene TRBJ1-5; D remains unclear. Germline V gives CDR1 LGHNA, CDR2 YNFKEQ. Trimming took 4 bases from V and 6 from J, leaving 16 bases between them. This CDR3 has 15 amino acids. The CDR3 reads CASSPTKISSQPQHF. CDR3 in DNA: TGTGCCAGCAGCCCCACCAAGATTTCAAGTCAGCCCCAGCATTTT.